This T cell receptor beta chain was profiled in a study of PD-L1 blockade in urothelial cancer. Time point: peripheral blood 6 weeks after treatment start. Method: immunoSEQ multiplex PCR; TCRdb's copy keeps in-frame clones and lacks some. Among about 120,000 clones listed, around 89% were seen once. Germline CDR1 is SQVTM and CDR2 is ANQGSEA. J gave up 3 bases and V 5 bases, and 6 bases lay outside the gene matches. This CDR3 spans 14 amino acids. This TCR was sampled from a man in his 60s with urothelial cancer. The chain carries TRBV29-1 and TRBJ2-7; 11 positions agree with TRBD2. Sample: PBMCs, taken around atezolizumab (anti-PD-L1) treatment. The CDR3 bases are TGCAGCGTTCAAAAACTAGCGGGAGTCTACGAGCAGTACTTC. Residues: CSVQKLAGVYEQYF.